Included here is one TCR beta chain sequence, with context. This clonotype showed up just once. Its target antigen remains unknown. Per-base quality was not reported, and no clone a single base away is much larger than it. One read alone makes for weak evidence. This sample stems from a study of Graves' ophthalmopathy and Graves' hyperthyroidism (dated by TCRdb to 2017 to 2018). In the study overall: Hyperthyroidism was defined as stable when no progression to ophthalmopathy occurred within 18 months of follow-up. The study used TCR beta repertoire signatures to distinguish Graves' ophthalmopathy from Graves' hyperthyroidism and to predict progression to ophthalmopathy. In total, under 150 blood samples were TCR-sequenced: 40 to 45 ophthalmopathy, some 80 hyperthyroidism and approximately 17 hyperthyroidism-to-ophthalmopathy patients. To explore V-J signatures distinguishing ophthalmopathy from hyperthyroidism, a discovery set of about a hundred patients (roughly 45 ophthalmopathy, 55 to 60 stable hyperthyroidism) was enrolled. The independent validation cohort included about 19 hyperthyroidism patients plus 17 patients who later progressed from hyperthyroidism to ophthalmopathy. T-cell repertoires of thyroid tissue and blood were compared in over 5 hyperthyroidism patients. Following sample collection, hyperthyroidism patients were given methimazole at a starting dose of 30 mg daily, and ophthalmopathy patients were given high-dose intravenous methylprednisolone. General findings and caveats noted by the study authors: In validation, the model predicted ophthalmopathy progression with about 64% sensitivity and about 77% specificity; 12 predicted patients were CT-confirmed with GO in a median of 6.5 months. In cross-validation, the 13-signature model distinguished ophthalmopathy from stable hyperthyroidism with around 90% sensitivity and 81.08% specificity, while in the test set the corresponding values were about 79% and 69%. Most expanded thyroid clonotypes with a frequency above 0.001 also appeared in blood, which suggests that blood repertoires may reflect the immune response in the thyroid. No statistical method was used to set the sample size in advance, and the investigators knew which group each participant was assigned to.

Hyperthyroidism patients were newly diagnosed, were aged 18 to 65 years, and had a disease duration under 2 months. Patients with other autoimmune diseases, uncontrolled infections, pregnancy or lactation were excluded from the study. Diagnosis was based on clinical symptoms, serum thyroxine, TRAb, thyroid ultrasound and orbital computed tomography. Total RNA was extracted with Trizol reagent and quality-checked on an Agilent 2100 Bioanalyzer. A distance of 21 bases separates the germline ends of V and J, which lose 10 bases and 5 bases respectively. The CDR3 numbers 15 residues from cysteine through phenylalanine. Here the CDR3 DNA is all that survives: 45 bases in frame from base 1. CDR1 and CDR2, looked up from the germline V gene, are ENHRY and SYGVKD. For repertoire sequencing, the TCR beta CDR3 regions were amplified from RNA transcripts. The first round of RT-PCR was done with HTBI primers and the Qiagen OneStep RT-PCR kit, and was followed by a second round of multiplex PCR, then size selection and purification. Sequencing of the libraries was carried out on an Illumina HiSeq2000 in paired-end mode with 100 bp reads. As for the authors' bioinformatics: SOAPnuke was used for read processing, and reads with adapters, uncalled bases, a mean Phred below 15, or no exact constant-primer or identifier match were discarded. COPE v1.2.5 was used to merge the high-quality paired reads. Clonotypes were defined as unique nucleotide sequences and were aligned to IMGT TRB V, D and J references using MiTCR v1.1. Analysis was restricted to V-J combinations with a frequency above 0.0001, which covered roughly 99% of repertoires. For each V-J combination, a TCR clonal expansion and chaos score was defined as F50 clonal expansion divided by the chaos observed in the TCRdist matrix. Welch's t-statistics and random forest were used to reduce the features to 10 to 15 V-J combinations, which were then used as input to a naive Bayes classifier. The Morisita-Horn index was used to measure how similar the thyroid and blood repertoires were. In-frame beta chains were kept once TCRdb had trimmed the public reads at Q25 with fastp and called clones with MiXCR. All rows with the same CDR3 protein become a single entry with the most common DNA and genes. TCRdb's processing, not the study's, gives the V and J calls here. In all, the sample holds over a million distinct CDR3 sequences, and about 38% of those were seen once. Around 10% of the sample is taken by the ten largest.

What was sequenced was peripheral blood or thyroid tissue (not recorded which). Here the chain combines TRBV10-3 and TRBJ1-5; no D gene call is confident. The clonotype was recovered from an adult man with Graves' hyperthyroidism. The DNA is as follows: TGTGCCAGCTATGACGGAGGAGAAGTCTATCAGCCCCAGCATTTT. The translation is CASYDGGEVYQPQHF.